This T cell receptor (beta chain) was profiled in a study of monozygotic twins with inflammatory bowel disease. Study-level points and caveats: Healthy co-twins, by inverse Simpson, had higher TCRbeta diversity than their siblings with IBD. Background noise in patient repertoires may stem from differing immunosuppressive treatments.

This CDR3 region has 14 residues. Germline loops: CDR1 PRHDT, CDR2 FYEKMQ (reference sequence). Samples each yielded cDNA through eight separate reactions. cDNA encoding TCRalpha and TCRbeta underwent two nested PCRs of about 15 and 9 cycles, each of which was followed by bead purification. TCRdb derives one entry per CDR3 protein from the 5' RACE reads, leaving out DNA. The specimen's table records just over 300,000 distinct CDR3 sequences. On this clonotype: Its antigen is not identified.

The chain carries TRBV13 and TRBJ2-7; TCRdb reports TRBD1, a call that lacks DNA to check it against. The TCR sequence derives from a human donor with ulcerative colitis or Crohn's disease, or a healthy co-twin of an affected twin (not recorded which). Source material: blood. Here the CDR3 reads CASSLRTGHYEQYF.